This is a list of T cell receptor beta chains from one sample in a study of cytomegalovirus exposure and HLA in healthy donors. This table comes from immunoSEQ multiplex PCR, and its TCRdb copy is limited to in-frame clones, with some not included. The sample records approximately 190,000 clones, approximately 80% being singletons. Sequencing was performed on PBMCs. The receptors originated from a man aged 40-49 years in good health and CMV-seropositive. The CDR3 runs from the conserved cysteine through the conserved F or W. D genes are given only for firm matches. Size tells how often a clone was seen (once, few, many) or the class of an expanded clone, and some rows leave it out.

v_call: TRBV27; d_call: TRBD1; j_call: TRBJ1-2; clone_size: -; cdr3_aa: CASSRAGGGYGYTF; cdr3_nt: TGTGCCAGCAGTCGGGCAGGGGGCGGATATGGCTACACCTTC
v_call: TRBV5-1; d_call: -; j_call: TRBJ1-3; clone_size: -; cdr3_aa: CASSFTSSGNTIYF; cdr3_nt: TGCGCCAGCAGCTTTACCAGCTCTGGAAACACCATATATTTT
v_call: TRBV5-4; d_call: TRBD1; j_call: TRBJ2-7; clone_size: -; cdr3_aa: CASSKGSGQVYEQYF; cdr3_nt: TGTGCCAGCAGCAAGGGGTCCGGACAGGTCTACGAGCAGTACTTC
v_call: TRBV10-3; d_call: -; j_call: TRBJ2-5; clone_size: -; cdr3_aa: CAIRDFVQETQYF; cdr3_nt: TGTGCCATCAGGGACTTTGTACAAGAGACCCAGTACTTC
v_call: TRBV28; d_call: TRBD2; j_call: TRBJ2-1; clone_size: -; cdr3_aa: CASSSPGGRTYNEQFF; cdr3_nt: TGTGCCAGCAGCTCCCCCGGCGGGAGGACGTACAATGAGCAGTTCTTC
v_call: TRBV7-5; d_call: -; j_call: TRBJ1-5; clone_size: -; cdr3_aa: CVRSFNHRTPRGQPQHF; cdr3_nt: TGTGTCAGAAGCTTTAACCACCGGACCCCTAGGGGTCAGCCCCAGCATTTT
v_call: TRBV19; d_call: -; j_call: TRBJ2-1; clone_size: -; cdr3_aa: CASSIATSEQFF; cdr3_nt: TGTGCCAGTAGTATAGCGACTAGTGAGCAGTTCTTC
v_call: TRBV6-5; d_call: TRBD1; j_call: TRBJ1-1; clone_size: -; cdr3_aa: CASSYSGRGRTEAFF; cdr3_nt: TGTGCCAGCAGTTACTCGGGCAGGGGGCGGACTGAAGCTTTCTTT
v_call: TRBV29-1; d_call: TRBD2; j_call: TRBJ2-3; clone_size: -; cdr3_aa: CSVGSFGGGPGDTQYF; cdr3_nt: TGCAGCGTTGGATCTTTTGGGGGAGGGCCCGGAGATACGCAGTATTTT
v_call: TRBV19; d_call: TRBD2; j_call: TRBJ2-5; clone_size: -; cdr3_aa: CASSMAGGGGGQQETQYF; cdr3_nt: TGTGCCAGTAGTATGGCGGGGGGGGGCGGGGGACAACAAGAGACCCAGTACTTC
v_call: TRBV18; d_call: TRBD1; j_call: TRBJ1-6; clone_size: -; cdr3_aa: CASSHWTGQEVNSPLHF; cdr3_nt: TGTGCCAGCTCACATTGGACAGGTCAGGAGGTTAATTCACCCCTCCACTTT
v_call: TRBV6-1; d_call: TRBD1; j_call: TRBJ2-1; clone_size: -; cdr3_aa: CASGPGQFYNEQFF; cdr3_nt: TGTGCCAGCGGCCCGGGACAGTTCTACAATGAGCAGTTCTTC
v_call: TRBV7-8; d_call: -; j_call: TRBJ2-1; clone_size: few; cdr3_aa: CASSLSGRYNEQFF; cdr3_nt: TGTGCCAGCAGCTTGAGCGGGCGATACAATGAGCAGTTCTTC
v_call: TRBV2; d_call: -; j_call: TRBJ1-5; clone_size: -; cdr3_aa: CASSLTDSNQPQHF; cdr3_nt: TGTGCCAGCAGTCTGACAGATAGCAATCAGCCCCAGCATTTT
v_call: TRBV11-1; d_call: TRBD1; j_call: TRBJ1-2; clone_size: -; cdr3_aa: CASSLTGGGSYGYTF; cdr3_nt: TGTGCCAGCAGCTTGACAGGGGGGGGATCCTATGGCTACACCTTC
v_call: TRBV7-3; d_call: TRBD2; j_call: TRBJ2-1; clone_size: -; cdr3_aa: CASSSQRGADEQFF; cdr3_nt: TGTGCCAGCAGCTCCCAGCGGGGGGCTGATGAGCAGTTCTTC
v_call: TRBV11-3; d_call: TRBD1; j_call: TRBJ1-1; clone_size: -; cdr3_aa: CASSVDRDTEAFF; cdr3_nt: TGTGCCAGCAGCGTAGACAGGGACACTGAAGCTTTCTTT
v_call: TRBV7-9; d_call: TRBD1; j_call: TRBJ1-4; clone_size: -; cdr3_aa: CASSMTGSNEKLFF; cdr3_nt: TGTGCCAGCAGCATGACAGGGTCTAATGAAAAACTGTTTTTT
v_call: TRBV4-2; d_call: TRBD1; j_call: TRBJ1-5; clone_size: few; cdr3_aa: CASSQGTGSYQPQHF; cdr3_nt: TGTGCCAGCAGCCAAGGGACAGGGTCGTATCAGCCCCAGCATTTT